This TCR beta chain was sequenced during a study of blood T cell repertoires in COVID-19. Overall study context: Acute and convalescent COVID-19 specimens originated in the United States, Italy and Spain.

Repertoires were generated with immunoSEQ multiplex PCR, while TCRdb's copy carries only in-frame clones and drops some. The sample consists of 90,000 to 140,000 clones, 81% of them appearing once. Germline CDR1 and CDR2: SEHNR and FQNEAQ (reference sequence). The V end lost 1 base, the J end lost 14 bases, and 8 bases lay between the germline ends. The CDR3 is 10 amino acids. The TCR sequence derives from a man aged 80 or over with acute or convalescent COVID-19. The chain couples TRBV7-9 to TRBJ1-2, with D possibly being TRBD1 (5 bases). Source material: peripheral blood. The CDR3: CASSLGQPTF. The CDR3 coding sequence is TGTGCCAGCAGCTTAGGACAGCCAACCTTC.